These 20 T cell receptor beta chains share one sample of origin, sequenced in a study of blood T cell repertoires in COVID-19. Sequencing was performed with immunoSEQ multiplex PCR; in TCRdb, only in-frame clones are kept and a portion is missing. Counted here are around 160,000 clones, around four fifths occurring once; the ten biggest clones make up roughly two fifths. The sample taken for sequencing was peripheral blood. The source of these receptors is a human donor in a cohort sampled during active COVID-19.

The chain has TRBV5-1 and TRBJ1-2; no definite D call. This CDR3 spans 13 amino acids. Per germline, CDR1 SGHRS and CDR2 YFSETQ. V lost 4 bases, J lost 5 bases, and 12 bases lay in between. The CDR3 loop reads CASSPMTEYGYTF. In nucleotides, the CDR3 is TGCGCCAGCAGCCCTATGACTGAGTATGGCTACACCTTC.

For the CDR3, the DNA is TGTGCCAGCAGCCCCCCGGGACAGGGGAGAGAGACCCAGTACTTC. It encodes CASSPPGQGRETQYF. The chain employs TRBV5-5 and TRBJ2-5, with 10 nucleotides matching TRBD1. V gave up 4 bases and J gave up 4 bases; unmatched junction bases: 7. CDR1 is SGHKS, CDR2 YYEKEE, per germline (reference sequence). The CDR3 contains 15 residues.

The chain has TRBV2 and TRBJ2-3; weak D call: TRBD2 (6 bases). Per germline, CDR1 SNHLY and CDR2 FYNNEI. The V end was cut by 2 bases, the J end by 8 bases, with 17 bases between. There are 15 residues in the CDR3. In DNA, the CDR3 is TGTGCCAGCAGTGAAAGGAGGGCAGCTGACGGTACGCAGTATTTT. Translated: CASSERRAADGTQYF.

This clone is a singleton in its sample. The J gene is TRBJ2-5, the V gene TRBV5-4, with 11 bases that match TRBD2. Germline loops: CDR1 SGHNT, CDR2 YYREEE (reference sequence). J was trimmed by 6 bases and V by 4 bases; bases with no gene match: 11. CDR3 length equals 16 residues. CDR3 DNA: TGTGCCAGCAGCCCCCGGGGTAGCGGGGGGGCGAAGACCCAGTACTTC. This encodes CASSPRGSGGAKTQYF.

The V gene is TRBV2, the J gene TRBJ2-2, with 10 bases fitting TRBD1. This CDR3 spans 13 amino acids. Germline V CDR1 and CDR2: SNHLY, FYNNEI. V gave up 6 bases and J gave up 5 bases; unmatched junction bases: 0. This chain's CDR3 is CASRGQGTGELFF. CDR3 DNA: TGTGCCAGCAGGGGACAGGGGACCGGGGAGCTGTTTTTT.

V usage is TRBV2 and J usage is TRBJ2-7, with D possibly matching TRBD1 (5 bases). V lost 5 bases, J lost 5 bases, and 13 bases lay in between. The CDR3 totals 13 residues. Germline CDR1 SNHLY, CDR2 FYNNEI. DNA for the CDR3: TGTGCCAGCAGTTCGCCTCAAGGGGACGAGCAGTACTTC. Translation: CASSSPQGDEQYF.

This chain joins TRBV30 and TRBJ1-2; a weak D match, TRBD1 (6 bases). Germline V CDR1 and CDR2: GTSNPN, SVGIG (reference sequence). The V gene lost 8 bases and the J gene lost 8 bases, with 21 bases spanning the gap. This CDR3 contains 13 residues. The CDR3 DNA sequence: TGTGCCCGGGGATCACAGGGTATGGACGGCTACACCTTC. Amino acids: CARGSQGMDGYTF.

The CDR3 is CASSPLGQGARSPLHF. The CDR3 DNA sequence: TGTGCCAGCTCACCGCTGGGACAGGGGGCGCGATCACCCCTCCACTTT. V and J are TRBV18 and TRBJ1-6; 12 bases fit TRBD1. There are 16 residues in the CDR3. V was pared by 3 bases and J by 10 bases, with 7 bases of the junction left unmatched. From germline, CDR1 is KGHSH and CDR2 LQKENI.

The CDR3 sequence is CASSLGTGLSYEQYF. The CDR3 DNA is TGCGCCAGCAGCTTGGGAACGGGTCTCTCCTACGAGCAGTACTTC. The chain carries TRBV5-1 and TRBJ2-7; D unclear. The CDR3 runs to 15 residues. V dropped 0 bases and J dropped 0 bases, with 10 bases sitting between them. The V gene's germline CDR1 is SGHRS and CDR2 YFSETQ.

CDR3 in amino acids: CATSDNDRFSGANVLTF. CDR3 sequence (DNA): TGTGCCACCAGTGATAACGACAGATTCTCTGGGGCCAACGTCCTGACTTTC. The V gene is TRBV24-1, the J gene TRBJ2-6; possible D gene TRBD1, 5 bases. The V and J ends lost 3 bases and 0 bases respectively, with 11 bases between them. The germline V gene encodes CDR1 KGHDR and CDR2 SFDVKD. The CDR3 length is 17 residues.

This chain uses TRBV28 with TRBJ1-2; no definite D call. The germline V and J ends were trimmed by 6 bases and 6 bases, with 17 bases remaining between them. The CDR3 covers 14 residues. The germline gives CDR1 MDHEN, CDR2 SYDVKM. Written as DNA, the CDR3 is TGTGCCAGCAGGAAGTGGGGAGATGAGAATGGCTACACCTTC. Translation gives CASRKWGDENGYTF.

The chain carries TRBV9 and TRBJ1-6; the D gene is possibly TRBD1 (5 bases). CDR1 and CDR2 from the germline V gene are SGDLS and YYNGEE. CDR3 length: 17 amino acids. Trimming shortened V by 6 bases and J by 0 bases, and 16 bases separated the two germline ends. This chain's CDR3 is CASTPGGPSSYNSPLHF. The CDR3 DNA follows: TGTGCCAGCACCCCCGGGGGTCCTAGCTCCTATAATTCACCCCTCCACTTT.

The rearrangement uses TRBV7-8 and TRBJ1-1; D possibly corresponds to TRBD1 (5 bases). Germline V gene lookup returns CDR1 SGHVS and CDR2 FQNEAQ. This CDR3 comprises 14 residues. The germline V and J ends were trimmed by 2 bases and 1 base, with 8 bases remaining between them. CDR3 amino acids: CASSLSQGNTEAFF. In DNA form, the CDR3 reads TGTGCCAGCAGCTTAAGCCAGGGGAACACTGAAGCTTTCTTT.

The chain links TRBV5-6 to TRBJ1-1, with D perhaps TRBD1 (6 bases). The CDR3 is 14 residues long. Germline V gives CDR1 SGHDT, CDR2 YYEEEE. Trimming cost V 2 bases and J 8 bases, with 16 bases left between them. DNA for the CDR3: TGTGCCAGCAGCTTTACCGACAGGACGAGGGAAGCTTTCTTT. Its translation: CASSFTDRTREAFF.

This rearrangement joins TRBV6-5 to TRBJ1-1; D is possibly TRBD1 (6 bases). The ends were cut back, 10 bases at V and 3 bases at J, with 9 bases in the middle. The germline gives CDR1 MNHEY, CDR2 SVGAGI. CDR3 length: 11 residues. The CDR3 nucleotides read TGTGCCACGCAGGGGTACACTGAAGCTTTCTTT. Translating gives CATQGYTEAFF.

This chain uses TRBV5-1 with TRBJ2-6; 7 bases map to TRBD1. With 4 bases clipped from V and 8 bases from J, the junction kept 6 bases outside the gene matches. Per germline, CDR1 SGHRS and CDR2 YFSETQ. This CDR3 spans 14 amino acids. CDR3 coding DNA: TGCGCCAGCAGCCCCACAGGGGCTACCAACGTCCTGACTTTC. Protein sequence: CASSPTGATNVLTF.

The gene calls are TRBV4-1 and TRBJ2-1, with 9 bases identical to TRBD1. V gave up 7 bases and J gave up 3 bases; unmatched junction bases: 4. The germline V gene encodes CDR1 MGHRA and CDR2 YSYEKL. This CDR3 is 14 amino acids long. DNA of the CDR3: TGCGCCAGCACGACAGGGGGAAGCTACAATGAGCAGTTCTTC. Translated, it gives CASTTGGSYNEQFF.

The chain joins TRBV9 to TRBJ2-1; D is unclear. This CDR3 has 16 amino acids. Germline-derived CDR1 and CDR2 are SGDLS and YYNGEE. Trimming removed 0 bases at V and 0 bases at J, with 10 bases between. CDR3 protein: CASSVAGGSSYNEQFF. The CDR3, as DNA: TGTGCCAGCAGCGTAGCTGGCGGAAGCTCCTACAATGAGCAGTTCTTC.

CDR3 DNA: TGTGCCACCAGCCCTCGACAGCCAGTCGATTATGGCTACACCTTC. Its protein product is CATSPRQPVDYGYTF. The chain uses TRBV15 and TRBJ1-2, with D perhaps TRBD1 (5 bases). Between the trimmed V and J ends, which lost 5 bases and 5 bases, there was a span of 18 bases. This CDR3 has 15 residues. Germline V gene lookup returns CDR1 LNHNV and CDR2 YYDKDF (reference sequence).

A note on this clone: The junction differs from germline at one of its ends, possibly a read error. The J gene is TRBJ2-7, the V gene TRBV5-6, with a possible D match to TRBD1 (6 bases). CDR1 SGHDT and CDR2 YYEEEE come from the germline V gene. The CDR3 has 12 residues. The CDR3 region has the DNA TGTGCCAGCAGGTTGGACAGCTACGAGCAGTACTTC. Its protein product is CASRLDSYEQYF.